Listed below are T cell receptor beta chains from one sample, sequenced in a study of blood T cell repertoires in COVID-19. Measured with immunoSEQ multiplex PCR; TCRdb has only the in-frame clones, and not every one. This repertoire shows about 360,000 clones, 70% to 90% found once; its top ten account for around 3%. Sequenced input: peripheral blood. The receptors were gathered from a human donor in a cohort sampled during active COVID-19. Each CDR3 is given with its conserved first and last residue. The D gene is left open where the match is weak. Size tells how often a clone was seen (once, few, many) or the class of an expanded clone, and some rows leave it out.

J gene: TRBJ2-7
clone size: once
V gene: TRBV19
D gene: TRBD1
CDR3 DNA: TGTGCCAGTAGTATGGGCAGGGGGCTAGACGAGCAGTACTTC
CDR3 protein: CASSMGRGLDEQYF

J gene: TRBJ2-3
clone size: -
V gene: TRBV6-5
D gene: -
CDR3 DNA: TGTGCCAGTCAACGAGGGATCACAGATACGCAGTATTTT
CDR3 protein: CASQRGITDTQYF

J gene: TRBJ2-3
clone size: -
V gene: TRBV28
D gene: TRBD2
CDR3 DNA: TGTGCCAGCAGTCAAGCTCCGGGACTAATGTACGCGCAGTATTTT
CDR3 protein: CASSQAPGLMYAQYF

J gene: TRBJ2-7
clone size: -
V gene: TRBV6-5
D gene: TRBD2
CDR3 DNA: TGTGCCAGCAGAGACCCTAGCGGCGGTCTCTACGAGCAGTACTTC
CDR3 protein: CASRDPSGGLYEQYF

J gene: TRBJ2-5
clone size: -
V gene: TRBV10-2
D gene: -
CDR3 DNA: TGCGCCAGCAGTGAGTCGGGGGCCCTAGGCGAAGGGACCCAGTACTTC
CDR3 protein: CASSESGALGEGTQYF

J gene: TRBJ2-1
clone size: -
V gene: TRBV19
D gene: TRBD2
CDR3 DNA: TGTGCCAGTAGTTTCCTAGCGGGAGCAAACAATGAGCAGTTCTTC
CDR3 protein: CASSFLAGANNEQFF

J gene: TRBJ2-5
clone size: -
V gene: TRBV27
D gene: TRBD2
CDR3 DNA: TGTGCCAGCAGTTTTTCGGTCGCGGGAGTAGAGACCCAGTACTTC
CDR3 protein: CASSFSVAGVETQYF

J gene: TRBJ1-3
clone size: -
V gene: TRBV19
D gene: TRBD1
CDR3 DNA: TGTGCCAGTAGTGCGGGACAGCGAGGAAACACCATATATTTT
CDR3 protein: CASSAGQRGNTIYF

J gene: TRBJ2-3
clone size: -
V gene: TRBV11-2
D gene: TRBD1
CDR3 DNA: TGTGCCAGCAGCTATCGTATCAGGGGGGATACGCAGTATTTT
CDR3 protein: CASSYRIRGDTQYF

J gene: TRBJ1-1
clone size: -
V gene: TRBV3-1/TRBV3-2
D gene: TRBD1
CDR3 DNA: TGTGCCAGCAGCCAAGCCCGGGACAGCCGCCAGGGCACTGAAGCTTTCTTT
CDR3 protein: CASSQARDSRQGTEAFF

J gene: TRBJ2-7
clone size: -
V gene: TRBV11-2
D gene: -
CDR3 DNA: TGTGCCAGCAGCTGGGGTGGGGCCAGCGAGCAGTACTTC
CDR3 protein: CASSWGGASEQYF

J gene: TRBJ2-7
clone size: -
V gene: TRBV15
D gene: -
CDR3 DNA: TGTGCCACCAGCAGAGCTCCCGGGACTTACTACGAGCAGTACTTC
CDR3 protein: CATSRAPGTYYEQYF

J gene: TRBJ2-7
clone size: once
V gene: TRBV14
D gene: -
CDR3 DNA: TGTGCCAGCAGCCAAGTAGCCAGATCCGAGCAGTACTTC
CDR3 protein: CASSQVARSEQYF

J gene: TRBJ2-1
clone size: -
V gene: TRBV19
D gene: TRBD2
CDR3 DNA: TGTGCCAGTAGTCCTCAAGCGGGAGAGGCTACTTGGGAGCAGTTCTTC
CDR3 protein: CASSPQAGEATWEQFF

J gene: TRBJ2-7
clone size: -
V gene: TRBV6-5
D gene: -
CDR3 DNA: TGTGCCAGCAGTCTGGACCGGGATTCCTACGAGCAGTACTTC
CDR3 protein: CASSLDRDSYEQYF

J gene: TRBJ1-1
clone size: -
V gene: TRBV5-6
D gene: -
CDR3 DNA: TGTGCCAGCAGCCAGGGCCCTGAAGCTTTCTTT
CDR3 protein: CASSQGPEAFF

J gene: TRBJ1-1
clone size: -
V gene: TRBV7-8
D gene: -
CDR3 DNA: TGTGCCAGCAGCTTAGCGCTAAGTAGGTCAGGGGAAGCTTTCTTT
CDR3 protein: CASSLALSRSGEAFF

J gene: TRBJ1-2
clone size: -
V gene: TRBV2
D gene: -
CDR3 DNA: TGTGCCAGCAGTGAAGCGCCAAATCGGTCGCGGACATCGGGTGTTGGGGGCTACACCTTC
CDR3 protein: CASSEAPNRSRTSGVGGYTF

J gene: TRBJ2-7
clone size: -
V gene: TRBV3-1/TRBV3-2
D gene: TRBD1
CDR3 DNA: TGTGCCAGCAGCCAGGGACAGGGAACTCCCTACGAGCAGTACTTC
CDR3 protein: CASSQGQGTPYEQYF

J gene: TRBJ2-5
clone size: -
V gene: TRBV3-1/TRBV3-2
D gene: TRBD2
CDR3 DNA: TGTGCCAGCAGCCAGAATATCCGGGACTACACCTTTGAAGAGACCCAGTACTTC
CDR3 protein: CASSQNIRDYTFEETQYF

J gene: TRBJ2-7
clone size: -
V gene: TRBV28
D gene: -
CDR3 DNA: TGTGCCAGCAGTTTATTCATGGCCGCCCCAAATTCCTACGAGCAGTACTTC
CDR3 protein: CASSLFMAAPNSYEQYF

J gene: TRBJ2-2
clone size: once
V gene: TRBV7-3
D gene: -
CDR3 DNA: TGTGCCAGCAGCTTGGATGGGCGGGGTGCCAACACCGGGGAGCTGTTTTTT
CDR3 protein: CASSLDGRGANTGELFF

J gene: TRBJ1-4
clone size: -
V gene: TRBV19
D gene: TRBD1
CDR3 DNA: TGTGCCAGTAGTGCCCGGGACAGGTGGTCAGAACTGTTTTTT
CDR3 protein: CASSARDRWSELFF

J gene: TRBJ1-2
clone size: few
V gene: TRBV21-1
D gene: -
CDR3 DNA: TGTGCCAACGTATTAACCGGGACACCCTACACCTTC
CDR3 protein: CANVLTGTPYTF

J gene: TRBJ1-2
clone size: -
V gene: TRBV6-5
D gene: -
CDR3 DNA: TGTGCCAGCAGTTACTCGGGGGGGTCGGTGTATGGCTACACCTTC
CDR3 protein: CASSYSGGSVYGYTF

J gene: TRBJ2-7
clone size: -
V gene: TRBV6-6
D gene: -
CDR3 DNA: TGTGCCAGCACCCCATCGGGGTCTAGCTCCTACGAGCAGTACTTC
CDR3 protein: CASTPSGSSSYEQYF

J gene: TRBJ2-7
clone size: -
V gene: TRBV2
D gene: -
CDR3 DNA: TGTGCCAGCACGGACACGGCGAGCTCCTACGAGCAGTACTTC
CDR3 protein: CASTDTASSYEQYF